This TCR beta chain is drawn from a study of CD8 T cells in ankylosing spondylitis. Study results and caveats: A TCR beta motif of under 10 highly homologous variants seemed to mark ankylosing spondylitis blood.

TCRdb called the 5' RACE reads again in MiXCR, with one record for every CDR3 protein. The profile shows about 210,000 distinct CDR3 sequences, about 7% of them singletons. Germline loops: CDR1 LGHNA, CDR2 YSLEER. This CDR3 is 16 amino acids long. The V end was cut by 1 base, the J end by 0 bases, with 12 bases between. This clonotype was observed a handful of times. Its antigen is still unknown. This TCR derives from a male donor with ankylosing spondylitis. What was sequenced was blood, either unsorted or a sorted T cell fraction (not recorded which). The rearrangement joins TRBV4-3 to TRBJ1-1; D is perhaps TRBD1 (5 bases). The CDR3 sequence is CASSQGTGRLNTEAFF. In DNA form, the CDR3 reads TGCGCCAGCAGCCAAGGCACGGGACGGTTGAACACTGAAGCTTTCTTT.